The 9 T cell receptor beta chains below all came from one sample that was sequenced in a study of T cell responses to AZD1222 COVID-19 vaccine. Profiling relied on immunoSEQ multiplex PCR, and the TCRdb table lists in-frame clones only, not all of them. The table has around 160,000 clones, around 90% seen once. The specimen comprised peripheral blood, sampled on day 0 of MenACWY control vaccination. These receptor sequences come from an adult in good health.

The V gene is TRBV12-3 or TRBV12-4, the J gene TRBJ1-5; D might be TRBD1 (6 bases). This CDR3 is 13 amino acids long. Between the trimmed V and J ends, which lost 4 bases and 7 bases, there was a span of 11 bases. The CDR3 DNA is TGTGCCAGCAGTTCCTTAAGGGGGCAGCCCCAGCATTTT. Translated, it gives CASSSLRGQPQHF.

The chain is built from TRBV5-1 and TRBJ2-7; 10 bases are shared with TRBD1. The CDR3 has 15 residues. The J segment lost 4 bases and the V segment lost 5 bases, leaving 9 bases of the junction unmatched. From germline, CDR1 is SGHRS and CDR2 YFSETQ. The CDR3 nucleotides read TGCGCCAGCAGGCATCCGGGACAGGGGAGATACGAGCAGTACTTC. Translation: CASRHPGQGRYEQYF.

This clone has only a few counts. The rearrangement links TRBV7-2 to TRBJ1-2; 7 nucleotides align to TRBD1. Germline V lookup: CDR1 SGHTA, CDR2 FQGNSA. CDR3 length: 13 residues. J gave up 4 bases and V 5 bases, and 4 bases lay outside the gene matches. CDR3: CASSQGQIYGYTF. DNA for the CDR3: TGTGCCAGCAGCCAGGGACAGATCTATGGCTACACCTTC.

The chain employs TRBV6-1 and TRBJ1-2; the match to TRBD1 covers 7 bases. V dropped 1 base and J dropped 8; count of bases not matched to a gene: 7. The CDR3 has 14 amino acids. The germline gives CDR1 MNHNS, CDR2 SASEGT. CDR3 amino acids: CASSEVGGGIGYTF. The CDR3, as DNA: TGTGCCAGCAGTGAAGTAGGAGGGGGCATAGGCTACACCTTC.

V and J are TRBV29-1 and TRBJ2-2, with D maybe TRBD2 (6 bases). Per germline, CDR1 SQVTM and CDR2 ANQGSEA. V lost 6 bases, J lost 4 bases, and 21 bases lay in between. The CDR3 has 16 amino acids. The CDR3 reads CSVTSVTGGATGELFF. DNA of the CDR3: TGCAGCGTCACAAGCGTAACAGGAGGGGCCACCGGGGAGCTGTTTTTT.

A word on this clone: Compared with germline, one end of the junction differs, possibly owing to a read error. The chain joins TRBV7-7 to TRBJ1-1, with no clear D. Germline lookup yields CDR1 SSHAT and CDR2 FNYEAQ (reference sequence). The CDR3 is 14 residues long. CDR3 amino acids: CASTPLVGPTEAFF. CDR3 in DNA: TGTGCTAGCACCCCCCTGGTAGGGCCCACTGAAGCTTTCTTT.

This chain joins TRBV3-1 (or the pseudogene TRBV3-2) and TRBJ2-7, with no clear D. The V end was cut by 1 base, the J end by 2 bases, with 9 bases between. In germline, CDR1 is LGHDT, CDR2 YNNKEL (reference sequence). This CDR3 comprises 14 residues. The CDR3 here is CASSQAQITYEQYF. The CDR3 DNA reads TGTGCCAGCAGCCAAGCCCAGATTACCTACGAGCAGTACTTC.

The rearrangement joins TRBV28 to TRBJ2-1; TRBD2 agrees at 11 bases. V shed 7 bases and J 5 bases; nucleotides not matched to a gene: 7. The germline CDR1 and CDR2 sequences are MDHEN and SYDVKM. This CDR3 is 15 amino acids long. Here the CDR3 reads CASTLAGGPHNEQFF. CDR3 coding DNA: TGTGCCAGCACCTTAGCGGGAGGGCCTCACAATGAGCAGTTCTTC.

The J gene is TRBJ1-2, the V gene TRBV10-3, with TRBD1 matching over 7 bases. Germline V gene data show CDR1 as ENHRY and CDR2 as SYGVKD. Losses at the gene ends were 4 bases for V and 0 bases for J; bases not matched to a gene: 8. The CDR3 is 16 amino acids. CDR3 DNA sequence: TGTGCCATCAGTGGACGGGACAGCGACGCTAACTATGGCTACACCTTC. The encoded protein is CAISGRDSDANYGYTF.